Listed below are T cell receptor beta chains from one sample, sequenced in a study of CD8+CD57+ T cells in acquired aplastic anemia. MiXCR was run by TCRdb on the reads, yielding one entry per CDR3 protein. The sample has about 160,000 distinct CDR3 sequences; around half are singletons. Sequenced: sorted CD4+, CD8+, or CD8+CD57+ T cells (not recorded which) from PBMCs. The receptors were gathered from a human donor with aplastic anemia. Both conserved end residues are part of each CDR3. The order of the fields is J gene, V gene, D gene, clone size, CDR3 protein, CDR3 DNA. The D gene is left open where the match is weak. Clone size is stated in some rows and not others, as once, few, many or a class when expanded.

j_gene: TRBJ1-5; v_gene: TRBV20-1; d_gene: TRBD1; abundance: many; CDR3aa: CSARSDRENQPQHF; CDR3nt: TGCAGTGCTAGATCGGACAGGGAGAATCAGCCCCAGCATTTT
j_gene: TRBJ2-7; v_gene: TRBV19; d_gene: TRBD1; abundance: many; CDR3aa: CATANPKTGGSYEQYF; CDR3nt: TGTGCCACCGCCAACCCGAAAACAGGGGGCTCCTACGAGCAGTACTTC
j_gene: TRBJ1-1; v_gene: TRBV7-2; d_gene: .; abundance: .; CDR3aa: CASLTGNTEAFF; CDR3nt: TGTGCCAGTTTGACAGGGAACACTGAAGCTTTCTTT
j_gene: TRBJ2-7; v_gene: TRBV11-2; d_gene: TRBD2; abundance: many; CDR3aa: CASSSAGELYEQYF; CDR3nt: TGTGCCAGCAGCTCTGCGGGGGAATTATACGAGCAGTACTTC
j_gene: TRBJ2-7; v_gene: TRBV24-1; d_gene: .; abundance: .; CDR3aa: CATSDPSDITLPTTKQYF; CDR3nt: TGTGCCACCAGTGACCCCTCGGATATCACTCTGCCGACTACGAAGCAGTACTTC
j_gene: TRBJ2-5; v_gene: TRBV5-1; d_gene: TRBD2; abundance: .; CDR3aa: CASSLNSGETQYF; CDR3nt: TGCGCCAGCAGCTTGAATAGCGGGGAGACCCAGTACTTC
j_gene: TRBJ2-1; v_gene: TRBV11-2; d_gene: TRBD2; abundance: many; CDR3aa: CASSSGRAAYNEQFF; CDR3nt: TGTGCCAGCAGTTCCGGGAGGGCCGCCTACAATGAGCAGTTCTTC
j_gene: TRBJ2-5; v_gene: TRBV19; d_gene: .; abundance: .; CDR3aa: CASSLGHQLRETQYF; CDR3nt: TGTGCCAGTAGTTTGGGACACCAACTCCGAGAGACCCAGTACTTC
j_gene: TRBJ2-7; v_gene: TRBV3-1; d_gene: .; abundance: many; CDR3aa: CASSQEGDEQYF; CDR3nt: TGTGCCAGCAGCCAAGAAGGCGACGAGCAGTACTTC
j_gene: TRBJ2-7; v_gene: TRBV7-8; d_gene: TRBD1; abundance: .; CDR3aa: CASSLRTGESSGEQYF; CDR3nt: TGTGCCAGCAGCTTACGGACAGGGGAAAGTTCTGGCGAGCAGTACTTC
j_gene: TRBJ1-2; v_gene: TRBV28; d_gene: TRBD1; abundance: .; CDR3aa: CASSPNMGQQNYGYTF; CDR3nt: TGTGCCAGCAGTCCAAACATGGGACAGCAAAACTATGGCTACACCTTC